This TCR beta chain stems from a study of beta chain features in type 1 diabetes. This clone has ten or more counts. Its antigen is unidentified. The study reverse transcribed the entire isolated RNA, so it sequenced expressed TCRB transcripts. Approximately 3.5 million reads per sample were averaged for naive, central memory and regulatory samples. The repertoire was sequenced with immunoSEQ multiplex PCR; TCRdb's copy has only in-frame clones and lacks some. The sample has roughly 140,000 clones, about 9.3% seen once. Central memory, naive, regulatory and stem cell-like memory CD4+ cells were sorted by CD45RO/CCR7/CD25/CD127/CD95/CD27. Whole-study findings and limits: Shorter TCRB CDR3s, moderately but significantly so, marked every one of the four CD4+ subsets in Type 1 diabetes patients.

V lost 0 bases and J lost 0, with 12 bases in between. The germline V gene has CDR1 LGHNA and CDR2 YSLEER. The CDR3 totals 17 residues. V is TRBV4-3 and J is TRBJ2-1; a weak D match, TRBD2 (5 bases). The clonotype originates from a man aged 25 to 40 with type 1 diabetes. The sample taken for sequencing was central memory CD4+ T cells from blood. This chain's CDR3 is CASSQESQADSYNEQFF. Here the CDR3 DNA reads TGCGCCAGCAGCCAAGAGTCCCAAGCGGACTCCTACAATGAGCAGTTCTTC.